This T cell receptor beta chain originates from a study of T cells in women clearing cervical HPV infection. Background on the study: Controls were women whose single incident HPV16 infection cleared within 12 months without precancer or cancer. Study-level points and caveats: It is unknown whether associations predate infection; no effector/memory or HPV-specific sorting.

Sequenced by immunoSEQ multiplex PCR; TCRdb stores in-frame clones only, minus some. In total, the table holds approximately 38,000 clones. CDR3 length: 16 amino acids. Germline V gene data show CDR1 as SGHRS and CDR2 as YFSETQ. Trimming removed 4 bases from V and 4 bases from J, with 18 bases in between. Regarding this clone: Its antigen is not identified. The read terminates 3 residues ahead of where the CDR3 ends, so the germline J gene completes it.

The source is a woman aged 18-70 years with a cervical HPV16 infection that either progressed to CIN3+ or cleared (not recorded which). The chain joins TRBV5-1 to TRBJ2-1, with D maybe TRBD1 (6 bases). Specimen: blood buffy coat. CDR3 DNA, as far as it was read: TGCGCCAGCAGCCAAATTTGGGACACTCAATACAATGAG. It yields the protein CASSQIWDTQYNE. The whole CDR3 sequence is CASSQIWDTQYNEQFF.